The TCR beta chain under discussion was sequenced for a study of blood T cell repertoires in COVID-19. Study context: From the United States, Italy and Spain came samples of acute and convalescent COVID-19.

Germline CDR1 reads SGHRS; CDR2 reads YFSETQ. Trimming pared 3 bases from V and 5 bases from J, leaving 11 bases between. The CDR3 has 13 amino acids. Original methodology: Cell counts per sample came from amplifying reference gene primers. Data came from immunoSEQ multiplex PCR; TCRdb stores just in-frame clones and leaves some out. That table is the source of V, J and clone size, and D and trimming were worked out from the DNA. The table includes about 320,000 clones, about nine tenths detected once. The sequence derives from a woman aged 25 to 39 with COVID-19, enrolled during active disease. What was sequenced was peripheral blood. The chain combines TRBV5-1 with TRBJ1-1; TRBD1 is a possible D gene (5 bases). Here the CDR3 DNA reads TGCGCCAGCAGCTGGGACTGGCAAACTGAAGCTTTCTTT. This gives the protein CASSWDWQTEAFF.